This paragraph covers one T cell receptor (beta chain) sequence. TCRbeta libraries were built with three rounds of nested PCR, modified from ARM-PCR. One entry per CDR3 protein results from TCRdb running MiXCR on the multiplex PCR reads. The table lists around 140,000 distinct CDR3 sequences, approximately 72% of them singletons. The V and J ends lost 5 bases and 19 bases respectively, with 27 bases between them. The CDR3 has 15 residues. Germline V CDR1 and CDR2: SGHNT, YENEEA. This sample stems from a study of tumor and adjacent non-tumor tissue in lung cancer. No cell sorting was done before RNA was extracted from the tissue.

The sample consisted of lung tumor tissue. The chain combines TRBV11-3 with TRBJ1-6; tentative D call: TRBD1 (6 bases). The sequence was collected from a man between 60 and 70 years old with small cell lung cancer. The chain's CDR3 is CASSPNRALGSPFHF. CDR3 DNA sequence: TGTGCCAGCAGCCCAAACAGGGCCCTGGGTTCACCCTTTCACTTT.